This T cell receptor beta chain originates from a study of CD8+CD57+ T cells in acquired aplastic anemia. For the study at large: Quantities of DNA derived from sorted CD4+ and CD8+ cells averaged around 3 ug. There were 10 million to 14 million reads, on average, for CD4+ cells from healthy donors.

This clonotype was counted between two and nine times. Its antigen is not identified. Germline lookup yields CDR1 SNHLY and CDR2 FYNNEI. With 6 bases clipped from V and 8 bases from J, the junction kept 10 bases outside the gene matches. CDR3 size: 15 residues. Investigators profiled TCR beta VDJ and CDR3 from genomic DNA template. TCRdb processed the reads anew with MiXCR; each CDR3 protein has one entry. The table lists about 210,000 distinct CDR3 sequences, about 37% of them singletons. Findings and caveats of the study: Patients showed no significant difference from controls in CD8+ Simpson's diversity. Found in both controls and patients were about 30 CD8+ CDR3 sequences.

Sequencing was performed on sorted CD4+, CD8+, or CD8+CD57+ T cells (not recorded which) from PBMCs. J is TRBJ2-1 and V is TRBV2; TRBD2 agrees at 10 bases. This sequence originates from a human donor in good health, serving as a control. The DNA of the CDR3 is TGTGCCAGCAGATATTCTAGCGGGAGTTGGTATGAGCAGTTCTTC. It translates to CASRYSSGSWYEQFF. The entire variable domain, with the rest obtained from reference TRBV2 and TRBJ2-1, is as follows: EPEVTQTPSHQVTQMGQEVILRCVPISNHLYFYWYRQILGQKVEFLVSFYNNEISEKSEIFDDQFSVERPDGSNFTLKIRSTKLEDSAMYFCASRYSSGSWYEQFFGPGTRLTVL.